This entry lists 20 T cell receptor beta chains sequenced from one sample in a study of PD-1 blockade in mismatch repair-deficient tumors. Sequencing used immunoSEQ multiplex PCR; TCRdb keeps in-frame clones, though not all of them. The sample comprises 75,000 to 80,000 clones, around 80% of which are singletons, and approximately 5.5% rests with the top ten. Sequencing used peripheral blood, obtained 44 weeks after starting pembrolizumab. All receptors come from an adult with mismatch repair-deficient cancer.

The CDR3 loop reads CASSKQGGGPLETQYF. CDR3 sequence (DNA): TGTGCCAGCAGCAAGCAAGGGGGAGGGCCCTTGGAGACCCAGTACTTC. This chain links TRBV21-1 with TRBJ2-5; TRBD2, as called in the table, went unchecked against the DNA. TRBV21-1 is a pseudogene segment. This CDR3 has 16 residues.

V is TRBV7-2 and J is TRBJ2-4; D possibly corresponds to TRBD2 (6 bases). This CDR3 has 15 amino acids. V dropped 1 base and J dropped 0 bases, with 7 bases sitting between them. The germline gives CDR1 SGHTA, CDR2 FQGNSA. CDR3 bases: TGTGCCAGCAGCTTAGGACTAGTAGCCAAAAACATTCAGTACTTC. Amino acids: CASSLGLVAKNIQYF. Based on the CDR3 plus reference TRBV7-2 and TRBJ2-4, the full variable domain is GAGVSQSPSNKVTEKGKDVELRCDPISGHTALYWYRQSLGQGLEFLIYFQGNSAPDKSGLPSDRFSAERTGGSVSTLTIQRTQQEDSAVYLCASSLGLVAKNIQYFGAGTRLSVL.

The rearrangement uses TRBV27 and TRBJ2-2, with TRBD2 matching 10 bases. Per germline, CDR1 MNHEY and CDR2 SMNVEV (reference sequence). This CDR3 has 14 residues. The junction had 2 bases not matched to a gene; V was cut back by 6 bases and J by 4 bases. DNA for the CDR3: TGTGCCAGCAGCGTAGCGGGAGGCACCGGGGAGCTGTTTTTT. This codes for CASSVAGGTGELFF.

The rearrangement uses TRBV19 and TRBJ2-1; D might be TRBD1 (6 bases). This CDR3 is built from 14 residues. V was clipped by 6 bases and J by 8 bases, with 17 bases between them. Germline V gene sequence: CDR1 LNHDA, CDR2 SQIVND (reference sequence). DNA of the CDR3: TGTGCCAGTAGCAAAACTGCACAGGGAGATGAGCAGTTCTTC. This translates into CASSKTAQGDEQFF.

There are a few counts of this clone. The rearrangement uses TRBV11-3 and TRBJ1-2; 10 bases are shared with TRBD1. The length of the CDR3 is 16 residues. Germline lookup yields CDR1 SGHNT and CDR2 YENEEA. V lost 2 bases to trimming and J lost 3 bases; unmatched junction nucleotides: 6. The CDR3 is CASSLSGQGGYYGYTF. In nucleotides, the CDR3 is TGTGCCAGCAGCTTAAGCGGACAGGGGGGATACTATGGCTACACCTTC.

V is TRBV19 and J is TRBJ2-1; 14 bases line up with TRBD2. V lost 5 bases to trimming and J lost 7 bases; unmatched junction nucleotides: 7. Germline CDR1 and CDR2: LNHDA and SQIVND (reference sequence). The CDR3 extends over 16 amino acids. Here the CDR3 DNA reads TGTGCCAGTAGTGCAGGACTAGCGGGGGGAATGAATGAGCAGTTCTTC. Translation: CASSAGLAGGMNEQFF.

The V call is TRBV9, the J call TRBJ2-7; the D is unclear. The CDR3 is 14 residues long. The germline V and J ends were trimmed by 3 bases and 3 bases, with 13 bases remaining between them. The V gene's germline CDR1 is SGDLS and CDR2 YYNGEE. The CDR3 spells CASSAGDLNYEQYF. CDR3 sequence (DNA): TGTGCCAGCAGCGCAGGCGACTTAAACTACGAGCAGTACTTC.

The gene calls are TRBV2 and TRBJ2-1; D is ambiguous. V lost 3 bases and J 6 bases, leaving 0 bases between the germline ends. CDR1 is SNHLY, CDR2 FYNNEI, per germline. The CDR3 covers 10 residues. CDR3: CASSDNEQFF. CDR3 bases: TGTGCCAGCAGTGACAATGAGCAGTTCTTC.

The table lists this clone with a few counts. The chain couples TRBV7-2 to TRBJ2-5, with TRBD2 matching over 10 bases. J gave up 2 bases and V 3 bases, and 3 bases lay outside the gene matches. The germline CDR1 and CDR2 sequences are SGHTA and FQGNSA. The CDR3 runs to 15 residues. The CDR3 nucleotides read TGTGCCAGCAGCTTGGGACTAGCGAAACAAGAGACCCAGTACTTC. This sequence encodes CASSLGLAKQETQYF.

The gene calls are TRBV5-6 and TRBJ1-2; 9 nucleotides match TRBD1. The germline CDR1 and CDR2 sequences are SGHDT and YYEEEE. Trimming at V came to 3 bases and at J to 4 bases, leaving 10 bases not matched to a gene. The CDR3 is made up of 16 amino acids. This chain's CDR3 is CASSSGQGSFGYGYTF. CDR3 sequence (DNA): TGTGCCAGCAGCTCTGGACAGGGGAGTTTCGGCTATGGCTACACCTTC.

The J gene is TRBJ1-1, the V gene TRBV7-2, with D hard to call. V was cut by 6 bases and J by 2 bases, with 13 bases left in between. Per the germline V gene, CDR1 is SGHTA and CDR2 is FQGNSA. The CDR3 is 14 amino acids. This CDR3 is CASRAGGRNTEAFF. CDR3 nucleotides: TGTGCCAGCAGGGCTGGAGGGCGCAACACTGAAGCTTTCTTT.

The CDR3 nucleotides read TGTGCCAGCAGCCGACAGGGGACGGGACCCTACGAGCAGTACTTC. Encoded protein: CASSRQGTGPYEQYF. The chain carries TRBV27 and TRBJ2-7, with TRBD1 matching over 8 bases. Germline CDR1 is MNHEY and CDR2 is SMNVEV (reference sequence). The trim removed 6 bases at V and 2 bases at J, leaving 9 bases unmatched. CDR3 length equals 15 residues.

J is TRBJ1-4 and V is TRBV2; D gene uncertain. CDR3 size: 13 residues. The V end was cut by 11 bases, the J end by 8 bases, with 18 bases between. Germline CDR1 reads SNHLY; CDR2 reads FYNNEI. CDR3 DNA sequence: TGTGCCTGCCGTTGGCGGCTTACGGAAAAACTGTTTTTT. Protein: CACRWRLTEKLFF.

This clone was seen once. The V and J genes are TRBV7-9 and TRBJ2-3, with D perhaps matching TRBD2 (5 bases). Trimming removed 5 bases from V and 0 bases from J, with 12 bases in between. The germline CDR1 and CDR2 sequences are SEHNR and FQNEAQ (reference sequence). This CDR3 is 15 amino acids long. In DNA, the CDR3 is TGTGCCAGCAGCACCCGAGACTATAGCACAGATACGCAGTATTTT. Translating it yields CASSTRDYSTDTQYF.

V usage is TRBV4-1 and J usage is TRBJ2-1; weak D call: TRBD2 (5 bases). With 4 bases removed from V and 1 base from J, the gap between germline ends came to 11 bases. This CDR3 has 15 amino acids. CDR1 is MGHRA, CDR2 YSYEKL, per germline. The chain's CDR3 is CASSRTGVSYNEQFF. The CDR3 DNA sequence: TGCGCCAGCAGCCGCACCGGGGTATCCTACAATGAGCAGTTCTTC.

This clone has a handful of counts. V and J are TRBV27 and TRBJ2-7; D is perhaps TRBD1 or TRBD2 (5 bases each). The CDR3 loop spans 13 amino acids. Trimming removed 5 bases from V and 6 bases from J, with 14 bases in between. The germline V gene has CDR1 MNHEY and CDR2 SMNVEV (reference sequence). For the CDR3, the DNA is TGTGCCAGCAGTCCACGGGACCTCGGCGAGCAGTACTTC. It specifies CASSPRDLGEQYF.

The chain recombines TRBV27 with TRBJ2-7; TRBD2 matches 15 bases. V shed 5 bases and J 6 bases; nucleotides not matched to a gene: 8. The CDR3 spans 16 residues. From germline, CDR1 is MNHEY and CDR2 SMNVEV (reference sequence). In DNA, the CDR3 is TGTGCCAGCAGTCCATCACCGGGACTAGCGGGAGGCGAGCAGTACTTC. Amino acids: CASSPSPGLAGGEQYF.

The chain employs TRBV4-2 and TRBJ2-7, with TRBD2 matching 9 bases. The length of the CDR3 is 16 residues. The V and J ends lost 0 bases and 5 bases, in that order; junction bases with no gene match: 8. Germline V gene lookup returns CDR1 LGHNA and CDR2 YNFKEQ. CDR3 in DNA: TGTGCCAGCAGCCAAGAGTACGCGGGAGGGGGCCACGAGCAGTACTTC. This gives the protein CASSQEYAGGGHEQYF.

This sequence joins TRBV28 and TRBJ1-3, with a tentative D call TRBD1 (6 bases). Germline V CDR1 and CDR2: MDHEN, SYDVKM. The V and J ends lost 2 bases and 0 bases respectively, with 11 bases between them. CDR3 length: 16 residues. As DNA, the CDR3 is TGTGCCAGCAGTTTACGTCAGGGGATCTCTGGAAACACCATATATTTT. This sequence encodes CASSLRQGISGNTIYF.

This chain uses TRBV29-1 with TRBJ2-1; 14 bases are a match to TRBD2. There are 16 residues in the CDR3. J lost 2 bases, V lost 2 bases, and 2 bases had no gene match. Germline loops: CDR1 SQVTM, CDR2 ANQGSEA. CDR3 sequence: CSVEPGLAGAYNEQFF. CDR3 DNA: TGCAGCGTTGAACCGGGACTAGCGGGAGCCTACAATGAGCAGTTCTTC.